This T cell receptor (beta chain) was captured in a study of graft-versus-host responses after intestinal transplantation. General observations from the study: GvH clones turned up in recipient marrow; some had shown up first in ileum or blood.

Plating combined roughly 200,000 CFSE-labeled responder cells with roughly 200,000 irradiated, violet-dye-labeled stimulator cells. Upon completion of the reaction, proliferating CFSE-low responders, both CD3+CD4+ and CD3+CD8+, were sorted. J gave up 7 bases and V 8 bases, and 8 bases lay outside the gene matches. There are 14 residues in the CDR3. Germline CDR1 reads MNHEY; CDR2 reads SVGAGI. The method was immunoSEQ multiplex PCR; TCRdb's version includes in-frame clones alone and lacks a portion of them. This sample has roughly 18,000 clones, with over 35% found just once. The J gene is TRBJ1-5, the V gene TRBV6-5, with TRBD1 matching over 10 bases. Sequenced material: alloreactive CD4+ T cells from a mixed lymphocyte reaction culture, taken before intestinal transplant. As to subset: CFSE-low proliferating T cells sorted from roughly six-day pre-transplant mixed lymphocyte reaction (GvH or HvG direction). The TCR comes from a human patient who received an intestinal transplant. CDR3 DNA sequence: TGTGCCAGCCACCGGGACAGGGGAAAACAGCCCCAGCATTTT. This gives the protein CASHRDRGKQPQHF.